Listed below are T cell receptor beta chains from one sample, sequenced in a study of cytomegalovirus exposure and HLA in healthy donors. The protocol was immunoSEQ multiplex PCR, while the TCRdb copy is restricted to in-frame clones and leaves out a portion. The sample holds some 250,000 clones, around 76% seen once. The material sequenced was PBMCs. The receptor set was obtained from a woman aged 35 to 49 in good health and CMV-seropositive. Both conserved end residues are part of each CDR3. The order of the fields is clone size, D gene, V gene, J gene, CDR3 DNA, CDR3 protein. The D gene is left open where the match is weak. Not all rows give a size; the values are once, few, many and, for expanded clones, a class.

.	TRBD1	TRBV27	TRBJ1-2	TGTGCCAGCAGTTTATACAAGGGGGCGCATGGCTACACCTTC	CASSLYKGAHGYTF
.	TRBD1	TRBV7-9	TRBJ1-4	TGTGCCAGCAGCCCCGGGGACAGGGCTTCTAATGAAAAACTGTTTTTT	CASSPGDRASNEKLFF
once	TRBD1	TRBV7-2	TRBJ1-1	TGTGCCAGCAGCTTAGCGTCTCAGGGGGCCGGTGAAGCTTTCTTT	CASSLASQGAGEAFF
.	.	TRBV7-3	TRBJ2-7	TGTGCCAGCAGCTTAATCGGCGGCTCCTACGAGCAGTACTTC	CASSLIGGSYEQYF
once	.	TRBV7-9	TRBJ2-7	TGTTCCAGCAGCGTCCGGGACTACGAGCAGTACTTC	CSSSVRDYEQYF
.	.	TRBV30	TRBJ2-5	TGTGCCTGGAGTCCCGGGACACCCGGATGGGAGACCCAGTACTTC	CAWSPGTPGWETQYF
few	TRBD1	TRBV30	TRBJ1-4	TGTGCCTGGAGTAGAACGGGACAGTTTCTTGAAAAACTGTTTTTT	CAWSRTGQFLEKLFF
few	TRBD1	TRBV7-8	TRBJ2-7	TGTGCCAGCAGCTCTACAGGGGGCGCTACGTACGAGCAGTACTTC	CASSSTGGATYEQYF
.	TRBD2	TRBV7-2	TRBJ2-7	TGTGCCAGCAGCTCGGGACTAGCGGGCTACGAGCAGTACTTC	CASSSGLAGYEQYF
.	.	TRBV6-5	TRBJ1-5	TGTGCCAGCAGGCTGACAGTTAATCAGCCCCAGCATTTT	CASRLTVNQPQHF
.	TRBD2	TRBV10-3	TRBJ2-1	TGTGCCATCAGTGAGTCGACTAGCGGCTCCTACAATGAGCAGTTCTTC	CAISESTSGSYNEQFF
.	.	TRBV7-2	TRBJ2-7	TGTGCCAGCAGCCGCCTCCTGGACAGAGCCTACGAGCAGTACTTC	CASSRLLDRAYEQYF
.	TRBD1	TRBV19	TRBJ1-2	TGTGCCAGTAGGCCGGACAGGGGGCTTGGCTACACCTTC	CASRPDRGLGYTF
.	.	TRBV2	TRBJ1-1	TGTGCCAGCAATCGGGATTTCACAGCGGGCACTGAAGCTTTCTTT	CASNRDFTAGTEAFF
.	.	TRBV10-3	TRBJ1-3	TGTGCCATCAGTGAGTCAACAGTTTATGGAAACACCATATATTTT	CAISESTVYGNTIYF
.	TRBD2	TRBV5-1	TRBJ2-2	TGCGCCAGCAGCTCCGGGACTAGCGGAATTAACGGGGAGCTGTTTTTT	CASSSGTSGINGELFF
once	TRBD1	TRBV12-5	TRBJ2-7	TGTGCTAGTGGTCCAGCCGGGACAGGTCCCTACGAGCAGTACTTC	CASGPAGTGPYEQYF
.	.	TRBV19	TRBJ1-5	TGTGCCAGTAGTATAGTTAGGGGAGCGGGGGTATACCAGCCCCAGCATTTT	CASSIVRGAGVYQPQHF